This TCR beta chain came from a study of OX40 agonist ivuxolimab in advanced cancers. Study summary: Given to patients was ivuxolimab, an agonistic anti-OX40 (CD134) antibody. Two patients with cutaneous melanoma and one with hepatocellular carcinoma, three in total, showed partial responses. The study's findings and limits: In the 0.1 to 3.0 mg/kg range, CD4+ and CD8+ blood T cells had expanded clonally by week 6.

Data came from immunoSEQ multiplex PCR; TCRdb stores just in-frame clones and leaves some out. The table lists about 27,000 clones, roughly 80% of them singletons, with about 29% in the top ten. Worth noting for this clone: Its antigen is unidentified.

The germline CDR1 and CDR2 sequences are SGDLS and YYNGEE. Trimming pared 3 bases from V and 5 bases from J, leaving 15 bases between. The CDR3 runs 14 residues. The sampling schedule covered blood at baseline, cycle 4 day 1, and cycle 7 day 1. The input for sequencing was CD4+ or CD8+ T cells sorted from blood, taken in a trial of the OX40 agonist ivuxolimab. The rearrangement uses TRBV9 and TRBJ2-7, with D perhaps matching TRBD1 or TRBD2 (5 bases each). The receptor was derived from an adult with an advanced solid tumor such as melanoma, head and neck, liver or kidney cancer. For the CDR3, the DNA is TGTGCCAGCAGCGACCCCGATAGGGACCACGAGCAGTACTTC. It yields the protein CASSDPDRDHEQYF.